The clone carrying this T cell receptor beta chain has a count of ten or more. The antigen remains unidentified. Read sequence stops 3 residues before the CDR3 end, and the germline J gene provides the missing end. This sample was included in a study of T cell clonality in common variable immunodeficiency. General study results and limits: CVID subjects had higher TCRbeta clonality than healthy controls, most marked in about a third. What drives increased CVID clonality needs T cell subpopulation sequencing. Fewer deletions and N-nucleotide insertions were reportedly seen in common variable immunodeficiency TCR beta sequences. Shared TCRbeta clones were fewer between CVID subjects than controls.

Here immunoSEQ multiplex PCR was the method, and the copy in TCRdb shows in-frame clones only, minus some. The sample holds about 81,000 clones, and no clone turns up only once. With 2 bases removed from V and 5 bases from J, the gap between germline ends came to 4 bases. The CDR3 spans 11 residues. The sequencing input was peripheral blood mononuclear cells. This sequence was found in a person aged 18-70 years in good health. The V gene is TRBV12-3 or TRBV12-4, the J gene TRBJ2-7; D remains unclear. CDR3 DNA, as far as it was read: TGTGCCAGCAGTTTAATAGACGAG. Translating gives CASSLIDE. In full, the CDR3 reads CASSLIDEQYF.